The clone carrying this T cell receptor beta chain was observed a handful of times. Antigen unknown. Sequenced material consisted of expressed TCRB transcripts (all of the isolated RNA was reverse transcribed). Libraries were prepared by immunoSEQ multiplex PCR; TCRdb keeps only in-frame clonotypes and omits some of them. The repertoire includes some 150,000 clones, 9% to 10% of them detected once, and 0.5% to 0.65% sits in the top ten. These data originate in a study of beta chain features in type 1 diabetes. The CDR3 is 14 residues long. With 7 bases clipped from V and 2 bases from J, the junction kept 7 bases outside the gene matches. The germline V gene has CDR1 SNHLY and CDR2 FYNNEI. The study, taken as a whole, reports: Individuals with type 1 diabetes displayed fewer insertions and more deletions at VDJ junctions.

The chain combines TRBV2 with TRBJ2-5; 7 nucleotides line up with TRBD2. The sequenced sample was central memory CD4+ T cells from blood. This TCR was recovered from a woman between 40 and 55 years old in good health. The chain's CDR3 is CASNRAGRQETQYF. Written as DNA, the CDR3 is TGTGCCAGCAACCGAGCGGGGCGACAAGAGACCCAGTACTTC.